The clone carrying this T cell receptor (beta chain) was observed a few times. Using its own MiXCR run on the 5' RACE reads, TCRdb lists one record per CDR3 protein. The sample yields around 110,000 distinct CDR3 sequences, 9% to 15% seen once. Documented time point: blood at routine non-recurrence follow-up after resection. Unsorted whole RNA from tumor, nontumor lung or frozen PBMC underwent sequencing. These data originate in a study of spatial heterogeneity in lung cancer. Study summary: After resection, follow-up PBMC samples were sequenced when available, at a median of approximately 26 months later. The count of detected beta-chain sequences consistently exceeded that of alpha-chain sequences.

This CDR3 comprises 14 residues. V was clipped by 3 bases and J by 1 base; unmatched bases: 3. Germline V gene data show CDR1 as DFQATT and CDR2 as SNEGSKA (reference sequence). Specimen: PBMCs, collected at follow-up. The V and J genes are TRBV20-1 and TRBJ1-5, with TRBD1 matching over 7 bases. This TCR was sampled from a male donor with early-stage non-small cell lung cancer. CDR3 protein: CSASPGGSNQPQHF. For the CDR3, the DNA is TGCAGTGCTAGTCCAGGGGGGAGCAATCAGCCCCAGCATTTT.